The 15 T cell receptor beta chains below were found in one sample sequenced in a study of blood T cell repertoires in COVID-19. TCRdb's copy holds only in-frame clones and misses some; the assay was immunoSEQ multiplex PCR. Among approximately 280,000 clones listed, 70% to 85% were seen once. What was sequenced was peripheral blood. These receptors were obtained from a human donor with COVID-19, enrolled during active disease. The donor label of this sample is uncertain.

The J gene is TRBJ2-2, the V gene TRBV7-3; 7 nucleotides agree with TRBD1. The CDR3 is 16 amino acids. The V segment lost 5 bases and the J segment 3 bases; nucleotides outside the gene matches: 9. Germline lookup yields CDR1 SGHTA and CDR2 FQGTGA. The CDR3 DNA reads TGTGCCAGCAGCCCGCACAGGGGACAGTACACCGGGGAGCTGTTTTTT. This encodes CASSPHRGQYTGELFF.

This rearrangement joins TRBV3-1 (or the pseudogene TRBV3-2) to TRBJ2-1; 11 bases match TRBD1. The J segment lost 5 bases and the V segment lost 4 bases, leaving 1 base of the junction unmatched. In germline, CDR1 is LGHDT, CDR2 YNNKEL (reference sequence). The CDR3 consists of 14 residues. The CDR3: CASSRDRGNNEQFF. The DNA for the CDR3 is TGTGCCAGCAGCCGGGACAGGGGGAACAATGAGCAGTTCTTC.

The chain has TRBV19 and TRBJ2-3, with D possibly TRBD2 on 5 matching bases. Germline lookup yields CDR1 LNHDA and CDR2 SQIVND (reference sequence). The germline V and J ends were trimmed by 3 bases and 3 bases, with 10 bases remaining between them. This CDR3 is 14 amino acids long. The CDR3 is CASSIYSGTDTQYF. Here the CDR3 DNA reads TGTGCCAGTAGTATCTATTCGGGGACAGATACGCAGTATTTT.

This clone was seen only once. The CDR3 is CASSPGTGAYNEQFF. CDR3 bases: TGTGCCAGCAGTCCTGGGACAGGGGCTTACAATGAGCAGTTCTTC. The chain recombines TRBV27 with TRBJ2-1, with 10 bases that match TRBD1. J lost 4 bases, V lost 5 bases, and 5 bases had no gene match. Germline V CDR1 and CDR2: MNHEY, SMNVEV (reference sequence). This CDR3 is built from 15 residues.

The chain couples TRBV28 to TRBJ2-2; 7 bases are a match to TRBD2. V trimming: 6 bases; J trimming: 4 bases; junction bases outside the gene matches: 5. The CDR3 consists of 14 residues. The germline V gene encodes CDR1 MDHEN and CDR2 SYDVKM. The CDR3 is CASSRTGGTGELFF. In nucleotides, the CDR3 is TGTGCCAGCAGCCGAACGGGGGGCACCGGGGAGCTGTTTTTT.

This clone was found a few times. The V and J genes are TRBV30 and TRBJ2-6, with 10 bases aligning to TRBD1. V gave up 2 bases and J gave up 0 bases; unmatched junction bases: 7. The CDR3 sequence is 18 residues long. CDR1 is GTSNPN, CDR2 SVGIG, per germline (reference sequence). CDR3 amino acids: CAWSRDRGLYSGANVLTF. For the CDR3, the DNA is TGTGCCTGGAGTCGGGACAGGGGCCTATACTCTGGGGCCAACGTCCTGACTTTC.

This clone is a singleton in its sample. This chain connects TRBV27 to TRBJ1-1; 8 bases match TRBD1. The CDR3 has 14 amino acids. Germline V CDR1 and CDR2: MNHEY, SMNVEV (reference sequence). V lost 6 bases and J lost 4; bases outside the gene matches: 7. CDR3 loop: CASSIRDRSTEAFF. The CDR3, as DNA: TGTGCCAGCAGCATCCGGGACAGGAGCACTGAAGCTTTCTTT.

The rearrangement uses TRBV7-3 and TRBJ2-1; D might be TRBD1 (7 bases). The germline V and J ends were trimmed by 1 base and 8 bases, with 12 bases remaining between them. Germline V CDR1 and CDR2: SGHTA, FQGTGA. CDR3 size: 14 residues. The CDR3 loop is CASSLMGQRDEQFF. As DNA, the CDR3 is TGTGCCAGCAGCTTAATGGGACAGCGGGATGAGCAGTTCTTC. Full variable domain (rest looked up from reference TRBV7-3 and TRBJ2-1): GAGVSQTPSNKVTEKGKYVELRCDPISGHTALYWYRQSLGQGPEFLIYFQGTGAADDSGLPNDRFFAVRPEGSVSTLKIQRTERGDSAVYLCASSLMGQRDEQFFGPGTRLTVL.

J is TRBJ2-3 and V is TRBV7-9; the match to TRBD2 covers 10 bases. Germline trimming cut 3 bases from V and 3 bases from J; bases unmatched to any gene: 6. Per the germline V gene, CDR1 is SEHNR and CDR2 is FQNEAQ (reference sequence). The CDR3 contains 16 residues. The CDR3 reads CASSFASGSPTDTQYF. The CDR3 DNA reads TGTGCCAGCAGCTTTGCTAGCGGGAGTCCGACAGATACGCAGTATTTT.

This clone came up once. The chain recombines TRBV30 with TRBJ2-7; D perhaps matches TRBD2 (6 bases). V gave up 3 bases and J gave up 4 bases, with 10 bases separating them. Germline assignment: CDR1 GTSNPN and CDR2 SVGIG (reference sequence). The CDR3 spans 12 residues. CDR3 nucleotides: TGTGCCTGGAGCCCGGGAGCTTACGAGCAGTACTTC. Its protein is CAWSPGAYEQYF.

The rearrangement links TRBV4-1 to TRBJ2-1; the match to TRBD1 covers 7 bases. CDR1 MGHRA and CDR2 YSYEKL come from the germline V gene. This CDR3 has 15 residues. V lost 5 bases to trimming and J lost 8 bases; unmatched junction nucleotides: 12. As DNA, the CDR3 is TGCGCCAGCAGCTCCAGGACAGGCCCAGGGGATGAGCAGTTCTTC. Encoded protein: CASSSRTGPGDEQFF.

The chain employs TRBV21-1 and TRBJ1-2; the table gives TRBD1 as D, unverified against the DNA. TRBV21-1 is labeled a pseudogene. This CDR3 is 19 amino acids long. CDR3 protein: CASSKGSRQGTPGIMGYTF. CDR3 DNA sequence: TGTGCCAGCAGCAAAGGATCCCGACAGGGGACGCCGGGGATTATGGGCTACACCTTC.

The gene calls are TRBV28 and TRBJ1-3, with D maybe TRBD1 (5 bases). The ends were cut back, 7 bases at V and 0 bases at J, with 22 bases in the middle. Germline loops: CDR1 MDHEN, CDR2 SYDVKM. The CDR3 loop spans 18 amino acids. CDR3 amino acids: CASTRTRQFPFSGNTIYF. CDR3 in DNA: TGTGCCAGCACCCGCACGCGACAGTTCCCTTTCTCTGGAAACACCATATATTTT.

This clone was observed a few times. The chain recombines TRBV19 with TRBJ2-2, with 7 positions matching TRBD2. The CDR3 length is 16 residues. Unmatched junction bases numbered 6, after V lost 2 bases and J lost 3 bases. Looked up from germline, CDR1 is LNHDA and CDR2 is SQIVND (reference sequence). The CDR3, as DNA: TGTGCCAGTAGTATAAGAGGGAGGGCCGACACCGGGGAGCTGTTTTTT. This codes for CASSIRGRADTGELFF. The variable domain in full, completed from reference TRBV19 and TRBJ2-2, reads DGGITQSPKYLFRKEGQNVTLSCEQNLNHDAMYWYRQDPGQGLRLIYYSQIVNDFQKGDIAEGYSVSREKKESFPLTVTSAQKNPTAFYLCASSIRGRADTGELFFGEGSRLTVL.

CDR3 sequence reads: CASRTSGSQGHNEQFF. DNA for the CDR3: TGTGCCAGTCGGACTAGCGGGTCCCAGGGTCACAATGAGCAGTTCTTC. This sequence joins TRBV28 and TRBJ2-1; 11 bases are a match to TRBD2. The CDR3 has 16 amino acids. The germline V gene encodes CDR1 MDHEN and CDR2 SYDVKM. Unmatched junction bases numbered 12, after V lost 9 bases and J lost 5 bases.